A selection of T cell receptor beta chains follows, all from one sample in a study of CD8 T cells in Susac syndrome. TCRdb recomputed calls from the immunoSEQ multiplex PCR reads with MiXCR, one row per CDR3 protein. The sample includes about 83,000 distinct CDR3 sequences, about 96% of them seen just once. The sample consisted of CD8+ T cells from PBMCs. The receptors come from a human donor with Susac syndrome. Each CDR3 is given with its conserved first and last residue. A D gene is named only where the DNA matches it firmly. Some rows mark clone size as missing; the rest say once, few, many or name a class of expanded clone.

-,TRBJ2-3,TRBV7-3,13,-,CASSAPSTDTQYF,TGTGCCAGCAGCGCCCCCTCCACAGATACGCAGTATTTT
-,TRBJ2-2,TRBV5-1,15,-,CASSLVKGNTGELFF,TGCGCCAGCAGCTTGGTGAAGGGGAACACCGGGGAGCTGTTTTTT
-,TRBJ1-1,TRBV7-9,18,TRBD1,CASRLPGQLREGDTEAFF,TGTGCCAGCAGGCTCCCGGGACAGCTTAGGGAGGGGGACACTGAAGCTTTCTTT
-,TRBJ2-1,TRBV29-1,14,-,CSVEGGGSYNEQFF,TGCAGCGTTGAGGGGGGCGGCTCCTACAATGAGCAGTTCTTC
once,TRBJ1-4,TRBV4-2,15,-,CASSQAWGTVGKLFF,TGTGCCAGCAGCCAAGCTTGGGGGACGGTTGGAAAACTGTTTTTT
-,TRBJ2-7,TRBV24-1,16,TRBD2,CATSETTSGPGNKQYF,TGTGCCACCAGTGAGACGACTAGCGGACCCGGAAACAAGCAGTACTTC
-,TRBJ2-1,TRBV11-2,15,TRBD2,CASSLVTSGSVEQFF,TGTGCCAGCAGCTTAGTAACTAGCGGGAGTGTTGAGCAGTTCTTC
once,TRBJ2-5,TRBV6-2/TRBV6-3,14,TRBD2,CASSFSDLRGAQYF,TGTGCCAGCAGTTTTTCGGACCTCCGGGGGGCCCAGTACTTC
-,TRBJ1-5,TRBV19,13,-,CASSRLSGQPQHF,TGTGCCAGTAGTCGGCTCTCTGGGCAGCCCCAGCATTTT
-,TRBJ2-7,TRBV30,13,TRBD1,CAWSVGRGFEQYF,TGTGCCTGGAGTGTAGGCAGGGGGTTCGAGCAGTACTTC
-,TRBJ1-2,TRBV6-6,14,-,CASSTGTGRDGYTF,TGTGCCAGCAGTACTGGGACGGGCCGGGATGGCTACACCTTC
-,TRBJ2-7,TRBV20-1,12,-,CSASQGSYEQYF,TGCAGTGCTAGTCAAGGCTCCTACGAGCAGTACTTC
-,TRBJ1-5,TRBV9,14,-,CASSGTDSNQPQHF,TGTGCCAGCAGCGGGACGGATAGCAATCAGCCCCAGCATTTT
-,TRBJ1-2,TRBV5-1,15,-,CASSPERGIRNGYTF,TGCGCCAGCAGCCCTGAGAGGGGGATTCGGAATGGCTACACCTTC
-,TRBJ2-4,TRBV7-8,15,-,CASRPWAGAKNIQYF,TGTGCCAGCAGGCCATGGGCCGGAGCCAAAAACATTCAGTACTTC
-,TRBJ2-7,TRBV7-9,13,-,CASSSTAAYEQYF,TGTGCCAGCAGCTCCACAGCGGCCTACGAGCAGTACTTC